The next 4 T cell receptor beta chains were all read from a single sample in a study of shared clonotypes between healthy human individuals. Repertoires were generated with immunoSEQ multiplex PCR, while TCRdb's copy carries only in-frame clones and drops some. The sample comprises 950,000 to 1,300,000 clones, roughly 80% of which are singletons, and approximately 1.5% rests with the top ten. The sample was memory CD4+ T cells sorted from blood. Subset described: CD45RA-negative fraction. The source is a man between 18 and 29 years old in good health.

CDR3 DNA: TGTGCCAGCAGTTCCGGGCCGTCGAGTCGCAATGAGCAGTTCTTC. This codes for CASSSGPSSRNEQFF. This chain links TRBV27 with TRBJ2-1; no definite D call. The germline CDR1 and CDR2 sequences are MNHEY and SMNVEV (reference sequence). Between the trimmed V and J ends, which lost 4 bases and 6 bases, there was a span of 16 bases. The CDR3 extends over 15 amino acids.

J is TRBJ1-1 and V is TRBV6-5; D ambiguous. The CDR3 sequence is 13 residues long. The germline V and J ends were trimmed by 8 bases and 3 bases, with 13 bases remaining between them. Per germline, CDR1 MNHEY and CDR2 SVGAGI. Written as DNA, the CDR3 is TGTGCCAGCTCGGCCGGGCGCTACACTGAAGCTTTCTTT. It translates to CASSAGRYTEAFF.

The J gene is TRBJ1-6, the V gene TRBV7-3, with D hard to call. CDR1 SGHTA and CDR2 FQGTGA come from the germline V gene. Trimming left V 5 bases short and J 8 bases short, with 10 bases between. The CDR3 spans 13 residues. CDR3 DNA: TGTGCCAGCAGCCTAGGACCCGATTCACCCCTCCACTTT. Its protein is CASSLGPDSPLHF.

This clone was recorded many times. This chain links TRBV5-8 with TRBJ2-2; D is unresolved. Germline V CDR1 and CDR2: SGHTS, YDEGEE. This CDR3 region has 15 residues. V was clipped by 1 base and J by 9 bases, with 16 bases between them. CDR3 protein: CASSLQTKMTRELFF. The CDR3 DNA reads TGTGCCAGCAGCTTGCAGACAAAAATGACCCGGGAGCTGTTTTTT.